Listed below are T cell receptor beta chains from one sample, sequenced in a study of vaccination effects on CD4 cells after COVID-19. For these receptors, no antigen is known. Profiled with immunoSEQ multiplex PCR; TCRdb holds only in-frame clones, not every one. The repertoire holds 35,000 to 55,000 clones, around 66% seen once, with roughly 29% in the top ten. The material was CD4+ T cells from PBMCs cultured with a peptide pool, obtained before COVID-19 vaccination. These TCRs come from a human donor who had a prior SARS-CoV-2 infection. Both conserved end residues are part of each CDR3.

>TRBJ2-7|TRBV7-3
CASSLAGQGAGYEQYF
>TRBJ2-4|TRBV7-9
CASSQPTGPDPIAKNIQYF
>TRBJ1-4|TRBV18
CASCDRDREKLFF
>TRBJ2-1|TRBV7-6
CASSPSNPQGGNEQFF
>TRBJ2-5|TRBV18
CASSPHGGRETQYF
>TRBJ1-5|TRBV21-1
CASSKKWTVDSNQPQHF
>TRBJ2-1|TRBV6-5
CASGGTLKDEQFF
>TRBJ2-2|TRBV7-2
CASSLYAGANTGELFF
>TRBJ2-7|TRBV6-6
CASSYMASGGPYEQYF
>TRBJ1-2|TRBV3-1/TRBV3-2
CASSQRPDGVRGYTF
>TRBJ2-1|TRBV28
CASRTGVYNEQFF
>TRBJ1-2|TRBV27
CASKRGTLSLYGYTF
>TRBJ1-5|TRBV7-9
CASSADIRQGINQPQHF
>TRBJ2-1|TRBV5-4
CASSRRGLVAGEQFF
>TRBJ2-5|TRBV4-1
CASSQDFTSGRQETQYF
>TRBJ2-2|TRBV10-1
CASRECYPGLARTTGELFF
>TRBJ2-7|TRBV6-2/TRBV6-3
CASSYTMSGRALAYEQYF
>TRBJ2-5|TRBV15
CATSKTVQETQYF
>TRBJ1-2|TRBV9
CASGGGQSDGYTF